In its sample, the clone carrying this T cell receptor beta chain was seen many times. The antigen is undetermined. TCRdb re-called the 5' RACE reads through MiXCR, storing one row per CDR3 protein. Of around 250,000 distinct CDR3 sequences in the sample, 5% to 7% were seen once. This sample stems from a study of identical twins. Whole-study findings and limits: Invariant T cells like MAIT and iNKT could partly confound the zero-insertion analyses. Models predicted less out-of-frame TCR alpha sharing in monozygotic twins than was found.

V gave up 3 bases and J gave up 8 bases; unmatched junction bases: 8. The CDR3 covers 14 residues. The germline CDR1 and CDR2 sequences are DFQATT and SNEGSKA (reference sequence). Separately, the same data were catalogued under a study of T cells expressing NK-cell markers. That paper notes: For about 6 donors, the dominant NKG2C+ clonotypes made up roughly 1.0-8% of their CD8+ T cells.

The TCR sequence derives from a woman younger than 30 in good health. The rearrangement joins TRBV20-1 to TRBJ2-1, with TRBD2 matching over 9 bases. The sequencing input was CD8+ T cells sorted from blood. CDR3 in amino acids: CSASVASGKYEQFF. The CDR3 coding sequence is TGCAGTGCTAGCGTGGCTAGCGGGAAGTATGAGCAGTTCTTC.